The present T cell receptor beta chain was sequenced within a study of identical twins. Germline V gene sequence: CDR1 MNHEY, CDR2 SVGEGT. Between the trimmed V and J ends, which lost 10 bases and 4 bases, there was a span of 8 bases. The CDR3 contains 11 residues. TCRdb re-called the 5' RACE reads with MiXCR, one entry per CDR3 protein. The sample has 470,000 or so distinct CDR3 sequences, 24% seen once. Separately, the same data were catalogued under a study of T cells expressing NK-cell markers.

What was sequenced was CD4+ T cells sorted from blood. The rearrangement links TRBV6-2 or TRBV6-3 to TRBJ2-1; D unclear. This TCR was recovered from a woman between 18 and 29 years old in good health. The CDR3: CATTSYNEQFF. The CDR3 region has the DNA TGTGCCACGACATCGTACAATGAGCAGTTCTTC.